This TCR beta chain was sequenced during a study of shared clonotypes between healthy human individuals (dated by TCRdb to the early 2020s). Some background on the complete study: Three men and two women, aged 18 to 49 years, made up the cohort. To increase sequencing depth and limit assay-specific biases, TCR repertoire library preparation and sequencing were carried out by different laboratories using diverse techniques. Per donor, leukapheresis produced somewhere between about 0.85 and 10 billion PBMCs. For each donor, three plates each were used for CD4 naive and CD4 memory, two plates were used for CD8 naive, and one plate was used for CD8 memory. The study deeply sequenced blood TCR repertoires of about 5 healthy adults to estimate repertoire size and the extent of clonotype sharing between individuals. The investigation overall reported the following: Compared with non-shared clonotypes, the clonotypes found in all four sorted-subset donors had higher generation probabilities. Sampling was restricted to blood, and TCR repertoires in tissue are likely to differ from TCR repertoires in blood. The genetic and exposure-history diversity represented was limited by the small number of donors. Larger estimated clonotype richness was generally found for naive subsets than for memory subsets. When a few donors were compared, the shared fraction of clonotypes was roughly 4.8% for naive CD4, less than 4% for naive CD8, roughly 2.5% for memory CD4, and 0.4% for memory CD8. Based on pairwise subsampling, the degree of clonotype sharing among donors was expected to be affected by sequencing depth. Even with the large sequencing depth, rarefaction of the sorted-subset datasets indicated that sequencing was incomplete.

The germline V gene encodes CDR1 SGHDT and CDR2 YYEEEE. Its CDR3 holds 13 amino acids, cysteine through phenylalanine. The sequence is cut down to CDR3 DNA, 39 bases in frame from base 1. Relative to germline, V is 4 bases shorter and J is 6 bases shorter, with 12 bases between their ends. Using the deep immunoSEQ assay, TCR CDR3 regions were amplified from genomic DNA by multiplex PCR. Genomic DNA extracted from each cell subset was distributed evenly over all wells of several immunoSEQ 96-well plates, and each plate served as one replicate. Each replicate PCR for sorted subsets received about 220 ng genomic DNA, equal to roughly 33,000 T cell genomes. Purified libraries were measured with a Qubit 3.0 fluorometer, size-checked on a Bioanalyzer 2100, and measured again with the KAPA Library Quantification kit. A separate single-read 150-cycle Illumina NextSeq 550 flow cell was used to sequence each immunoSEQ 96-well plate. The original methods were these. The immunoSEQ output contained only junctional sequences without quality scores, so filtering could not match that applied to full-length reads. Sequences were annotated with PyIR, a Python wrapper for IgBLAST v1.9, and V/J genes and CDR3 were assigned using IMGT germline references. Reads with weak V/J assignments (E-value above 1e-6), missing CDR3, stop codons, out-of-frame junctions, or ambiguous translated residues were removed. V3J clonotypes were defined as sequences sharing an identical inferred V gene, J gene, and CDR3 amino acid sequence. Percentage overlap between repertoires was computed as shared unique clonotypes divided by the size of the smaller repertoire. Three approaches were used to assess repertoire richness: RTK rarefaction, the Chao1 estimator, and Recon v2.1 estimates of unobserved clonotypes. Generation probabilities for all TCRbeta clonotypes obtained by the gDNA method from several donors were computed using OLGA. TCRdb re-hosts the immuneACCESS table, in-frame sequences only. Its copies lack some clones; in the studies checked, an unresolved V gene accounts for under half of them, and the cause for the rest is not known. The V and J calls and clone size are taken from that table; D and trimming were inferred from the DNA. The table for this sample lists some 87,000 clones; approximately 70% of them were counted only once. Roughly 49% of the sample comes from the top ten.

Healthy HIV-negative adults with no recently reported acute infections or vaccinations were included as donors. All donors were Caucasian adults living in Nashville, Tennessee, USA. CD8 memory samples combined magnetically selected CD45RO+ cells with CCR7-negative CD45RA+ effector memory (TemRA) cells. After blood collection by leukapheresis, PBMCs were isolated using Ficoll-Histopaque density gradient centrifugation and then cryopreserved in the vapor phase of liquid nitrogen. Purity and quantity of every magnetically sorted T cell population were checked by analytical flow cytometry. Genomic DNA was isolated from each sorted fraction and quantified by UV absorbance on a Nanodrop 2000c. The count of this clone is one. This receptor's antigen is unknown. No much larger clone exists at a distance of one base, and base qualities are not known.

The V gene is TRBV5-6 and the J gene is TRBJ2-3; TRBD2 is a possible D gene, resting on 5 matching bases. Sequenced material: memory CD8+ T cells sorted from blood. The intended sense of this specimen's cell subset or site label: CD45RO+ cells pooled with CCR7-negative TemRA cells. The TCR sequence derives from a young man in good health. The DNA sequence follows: TGTGCCAGCAGCATTAGGAGGTGGGATACGCAGTATTTT. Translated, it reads CASSIRRWDTQYF.